This TCR beta chain was recorded in a study of T cells in Graves' hyperthyroidism and ophthalmopathy. Study results and limitations: In simple terms, a model built on 13 V-J features told ophthalmopathy apart from stable hyperthyroidism.

Between the trimmed V and J ends, which lost 2 bases and 0 bases, there was a span of 11 bases. Germline loops: CDR1 SEHNR, CDR2 FQNEAQ (reference sequence). The CDR3 contains 16 residues. In the case of this clonotype: Its antigen is currently unknown.

RNA transcripts provided the source from which TCR beta CDR3 regions were amplified. Carried out on the TCR CDR3, a first-round RT-PCR used the HTBI primer set. One entry per CDR3 protein results from TCRdb running MiXCR on the multiplex PCR reads. The sample shows under 350,000 distinct CDR3 sequences, about 20% of them seen only once. Over 18 months, lack of ophthalmopathy progression marked Graves' hyperthyroidism as stable. The chain uses TRBV7-9 and TRBJ1-3; D remains unclear. The source of this sequence is a woman aged 45-59 years with Graves' hyperthyroidism. The source material was blood. Written as DNA, the CDR3 is TGTGCCAGCAGCTTACAACACTACTCCTCTGGAAACACCATATATTTT. Translation: CASSLQHYSSGNTIYF. Full variable domain (rest looked up from reference TRBV7-9 and TRBJ1-3): DTGVSQNPRHKITKRGQNVTFRCDPISEHNRLYWYRQTLGQGPEFLTYFQNEAQLEKSRLLSDRFSAERPKGSFSTLEIQRTEQGDSAMYLCASSLQHYSSGNTIYFGEGSWLTVV.